These 21 T cell receptor beta chains were sequenced from one sample in a study of T cells in Graves' hyperthyroidism and ophthalmopathy. Amplified regions were TCR beta CDR3 sequences from RNA transcripts. First-round RT-PCR targeting the TCR CDR3 was performed with the HTBI primer set. A single record per CDR3 protein comes from TCRdb applying MiXCR to the multiplex PCR reads. The sample gives 350,000 or so distinct CDR3 sequences, 21% of which show up once; around half is in the top ten. Sequenced material: blood. All receptors derive from a woman aged 45-59 years with Graves' hyperthyroidism.

This clonotype was detected ten times or more. The chain recombines TRBV11-3 with TRBJ2-3; D possibly corresponds to TRBD2 (5 bases). There are 12 residues in the CDR3. Trimming pared 2 bases from V and 7 bases from J, leaving 7 bases between. CDR1 is SGHNT, CDR2 YENEEA, per germline. The CDR3 DNA follows: TGTGCCAGCAGCTTATCGGGGAATACGCAGTATTTT. Translated: CASSLSGNTQYF.

The rearrangement uses TRBV20-1 and TRBJ1-5; the D gene is possibly TRBD1 (5 bases). CDR1 and CDR2 (germline): DFQATT, SNEGSKA (reference sequence). With 0 bases removed from V and 4 bases from J, the gap between germline ends came to 10 bases. CDR3 length equals 14 residues. CDR3 sequence reads: CSARDDSRNQPQHF. The CDR3 DNA follows: TGCAGTGCTAGAGACGACAGCCGAAATCAGCCCCAGCATTTT.

The chain has TRBV30 and TRBJ1-3; possibly TRBD1 for D (5 bases). Per the germline V gene, CDR1 is GTSNPN and CDR2 is SVGIG (reference sequence). Trimming cost V 3 bases and J 5 bases, with 8 bases left between them. The CDR3 has 12 amino acids. The CDR3 is CAWRGPRNTIYF. In DNA, the CDR3 is TGTGCCTGGAGGGGGCCCCGAAACACCATATATTTT.

The rearrangement links TRBV29-1 to TRBJ1-2, with unresolved D. Germline-derived CDR1 and CDR2 are SQVTM and ANQGSEA. This CDR3 is 13 amino acids long. V dropped 3 bases and J dropped 5 bases, with 13 bases sitting between them. CDR3 sequence reads: CSVESENGYGYTF. CDR3 nucleotide sequence: TGCAGCGTTGAGAGTGAGAATGGGTATGGCTACACCTTC. Full variable domain (rest looked up from reference TRBV29-1 and TRBJ1-2): SAVISQKPSRDICQRGTSLTIQCQVDSQVTMMFWYRQQPGQSLTLIATANQGSEATYESGFVIDKFPISRPNLTFSTLTVSNMSPEDSSIYLCSVESENGYGYTFGSGTRLTVV.

V gene TRBV2 combines with J gene TRBJ1-6; 9 bases match TRBD1. The CDR3 length is 15 residues. Losses at the gene ends were 6 bases for V and 6 bases for J; bases not matched to a gene: 6. CDR1 is SNHLY and CDR2 is FYNNEI in the germline V gene. The CDR3 is CASSSRTGVNSPLHF. CDR3 sequence (DNA): TGTGCCAGCAGCAGCAGGACAGGGGTTAATTCACCCCTCCACTTT.

The rearrangement joins TRBV11-2 to TRBJ2-1; 13 nucleotides match TRBD2. CDR1 is SGHAT and CDR2 is FQNNGV in the germline V gene. There are 17 residues in the CDR3. V lost 1 base and J lost 8; bases outside the gene matches: 8. The CDR3 region has the DNA TGTGCCAGCAGCTTAGTTCCCGGGACTAGCGGGATAGATGAGCAGTTCTTC. It translates to CASSLVPGTSGIDEQFF.

The chain employs TRBV12-3 or TRBV12-4 and TRBJ1-5; D is undetermined. V shed 3 bases and J shed 5 bases, with 17 bases lying between them. This CDR3 has 16 amino acids. CDR3 bases: TGTGCCAGCAGTTTCCTCCGTGACGGATACGATCAGCCCCAGCATTTT. Translation gives CASSFLRDGYDQPQHF.

This clonotype was seen at least ten times. The chain has TRBV2 and TRBJ1-2, with a possible D match to TRBD1 (5 bases). CDR3 length equals 13 residues. V lost 6 bases and J 2 bases, leaving 10 bases between the germline ends. The germline V gene has CDR1 SNHLY and CDR2 FYNNEI. The CDR3: CASRRGPNYGYTF. As DNA, the CDR3 is TGTGCCAGCAGACGGGGCCCAAACTATGGCTACACCTTC.

This clonotype was seen at least ten times. The V and J genes are TRBV6-1 and TRBJ2-7, with unresolved D. The CDR3 spans 12 residues. V gave up 5 bases and J gave up 5 bases, with 10 bases separating them. Germline-derived CDR1 and CDR2 are MNHNS and SASEGT. The CDR3 reads CASSRSRDEQYF. CDR3 nucleotides: TGTGCCAGCAGTCGGTCTCGGGACGAGCAGTACTTC.

This clonotype was detected a few times. The chain uses TRBV3-1 and TRBJ2-3; D possibly corresponds to TRBD2 (5 bases). Germline V gene lookup returns CDR1 LGHDT and CDR2 YNNKEL (reference sequence). This CDR3 comprises 17 residues. V was cut by 1 base and J by 1 base, with 15 bases left in between. The CDR3, as DNA: TGTGCCAGCAGCCAAGTTATTGGGCCGAGGGGCACAGATACGCAGTATTTT. Protein: CASSQVIGPRGTDTQYF.

This clonotype showed up many times. The chain joins TRBV6-7 to TRBJ1-1, with D possibly matching TRBD1 (6 bases). TRBV6-7 is placed among ORFs of uncertain function. Deletions cut 8 bases from V and 6 bases from J, with 22 bases between. This CDR3 has 15 residues. The CDR3 reads CASPGEGTSEAEAFF. The CDR3 DNA reads TGTGCCAGCCCTGGGGAAGGGACATCCGAGGCTGAAGCTTTCTTT.

This clonotype was picked up many times. This sequence joins TRBV12-3 or TRBV12-4 and TRBJ2-1; 7 bases are a match to TRBD1. CDR3 size: 15 residues. The junction had 6 bases not matched to a gene; V was cut back by 6 bases and J by 1 base. CDR3 bases: TGTGCCAGCAGCCAAGACAGGGATTCCTACAATGAGCAGTTCTTC. Amino acids: CASSQDRDSYNEQFF.

The table lists this clonotype with many counts. This sequence joins TRBV2 and TRBJ2-5; D is undetermined. The CDR3 runs to 11 residues. Germline V gene data show CDR1 as SNHLY and CDR2 as FYNNEI. Trimming cost V 3 bases and J 6 bases, with 5 bases left between them. CDR3 sequence reads: CASSEMQTQYF. CDR3 nucleotides: TGTGCCAGCAGTGAGATGCAGACCCAGTACTTC.

The J gene is TRBJ2-5, the V gene TRBV7-9, with 13 positions matching TRBD2. There are 16 residues in the CDR3. CDR1 and CDR2 (germline): SEHNR, FQNEAQ (reference sequence). V gave up 2 bases and J gave up 4 bases; unmatched junction bases: 4. CDR3 nucleotides: TGTGCCAGCAGCTTACAACTAGCGGGGGGGAGAGAGACCCAGTACTTC. It specifies CASSLQLAGGRETQYF.

This clonotype was found many times. The chain joins TRBV20-1 to TRBJ1-1; maybe TRBD1 (5 bases). The CDR3 totals 15 residues. The ends were cut back, 3 bases at V and 0 bases at J, with 14 bases in the middle. Per the germline V gene, CDR1 is DFQATT and CDR2 is SNEGSKA (reference sequence). This CDR3 reads CSASRPGRMNTEAFF. In DNA, the CDR3 is TGCAGTGCTAGTCGGCCAGGGCGTATGAACACTGAAGCTTTCTTT.

The rearrangement joins TRBV7-9 to TRBJ1-1; 9 bases line up with TRBD1. The CDR3 sequence is 15 residues long. Germline V gene lookup returns CDR1 SEHNR and CDR2 FQNEAQ (reference sequence). With V trimmed by 3 bases and J by 1 base, 3 bases remained unmatched. This CDR3 is CASSFWDRENTEAFF. CDR3 coding DNA: TGTGCCAGCAGCTTCTGGGACAGGGAGAACACTGAAGCTTTCTTT.

This clonotype was counted many times. The chain is built from TRBV11-1 and TRBJ2-1; D might be TRBD2 (5 bases). V lost 3 bases and J lost 7, with 22 bases in between. The V gene's germline CDR1 is SGHAT and CDR2 FQDESV (reference sequence). This CDR3 comprises 17 residues. This CDR3 is CASSFLPHGGSGNEQFF. CDR3 nucleotides: TGTGCCAGCAGCTTCTTACCCCACGGTGGGAGTGGGAATGAGCAGTTCTTC.

This clonotype was seen many times. The chain combines TRBV28 with TRBJ1-5; D is possibly TRBD1 (5 bases). V shed 7 bases and J shed 4 bases, with 17 bases lying between them. The CDR3 covers 15 residues. Germline CDR1 reads MDHEN; CDR2 reads SYDVKM. The CDR3 DNA reads TGTGCCAGCATTGGTGTGGGGGTGAGGAATCAGCCCCAGCATTTT. The encoded protein is CASIGVGVRNQPQHF.

This clonotype was seen many times. CDR3 residues: CASSYYWDRANTEAFF. The DNA for the CDR3 is TGCGCCAGCAGCTACTATTGGGACAGGGCGAACACTGAAGCTTTCTTT. This sequence joins TRBV5-1 and TRBJ1-1, with 9 bases fitting TRBD1. This CDR3 spans 16 amino acids. V was clipped by 3 bases and J by 1 base; unmatched bases: 7. Per the germline V gene, CDR1 is SGHRS and CDR2 is YFSETQ.

This clonotype occurred a few times. A read error is possible here, since a much larger clone lies one base away. The chain is built from TRBV20-1 and TRBJ2-7; D not resolved. Looked up from germline, CDR1 is DFQATT and CDR2 is SNEGSKA (reference sequence). There are 13 residues in the CDR3. CDR3 coding DNA: TGCAGTGCTGGAGATGTGGCGGACTACGAGCAGTACTTC. The encoded protein is CSAGDVADYEQYF.

There are many counts of this clonotype. The gene calls are TRBV19 and TRBJ1-2; tentatively, D is TRBD1 (6 bases). The germline gives CDR1 LNHDA, CDR2 SQIVND (reference sequence). The V and J ends lost 5 bases and 3 bases respectively, with 16 bases between them. The CDR3 is 15 residues long. As DNA, the CDR3 is TGTGCCAGTAGTTCGTCCGGACAGCAACACTATGGCTACACCTTC. Translation gives CASSSSGQQHYGYTF.